This TCR beta chain was sequenced during a study of T cell responses to AZD1222 COVID-19 vaccine. Study summary: Second-dose recipients at about 4 or about 12 weeks were treated as one pooled group. General study findings and limits: It was only a handful of AZD1222 recipients who were seropositive at baseline. Rises in breadth and depth of Spike-specific TCRs came after two AZD1222 doses. Regions 160-218 and 743-854 held dominance among vaccine-associated CD4 TCRs, which spanned spike.

Comment on this clone: Its target is unknown.

Trimming took 4 bases from V and 7 from J, leaving 17 bases between them. CDR3 length equals 15 residues. The V gene's germline CDR1 is MDHEN and CDR2 SYDVKM. Some clones are missing from TCRdb's copy, which holds only in-frame ones; the method was immunoSEQ multiplex PCR. The sample holds some 160,000 clones, 85% to 95% seen once. The chain couples TRBV28 to TRBJ1-5; D is perhaps TRBD1 (6 bases). The TCR originated in an adult in good health. Sequenced here: peripheral blood, sampled on day 0 of AZD1222 vaccination. The CDR3 coding sequence is TGTGCCAGCAGTTCTCCCGACAGGTATGGGCAGCCCCAGCATTTT. This codes for CASSSPDRYGQPQHF.